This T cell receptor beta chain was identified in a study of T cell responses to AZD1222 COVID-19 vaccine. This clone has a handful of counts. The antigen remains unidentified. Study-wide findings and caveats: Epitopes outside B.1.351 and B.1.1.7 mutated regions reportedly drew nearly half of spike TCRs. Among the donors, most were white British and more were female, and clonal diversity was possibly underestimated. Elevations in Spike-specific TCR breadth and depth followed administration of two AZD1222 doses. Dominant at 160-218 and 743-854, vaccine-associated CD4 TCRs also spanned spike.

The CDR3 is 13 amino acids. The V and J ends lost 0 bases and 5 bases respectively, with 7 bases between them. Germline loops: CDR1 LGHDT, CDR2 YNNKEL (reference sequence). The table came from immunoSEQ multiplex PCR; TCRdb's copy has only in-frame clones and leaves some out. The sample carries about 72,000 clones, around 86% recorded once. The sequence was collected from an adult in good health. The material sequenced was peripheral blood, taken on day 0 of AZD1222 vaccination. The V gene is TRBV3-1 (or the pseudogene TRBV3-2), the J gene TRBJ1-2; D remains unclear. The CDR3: CASSQDVSYGYTF. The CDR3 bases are TGTGCCAGCAGCCAAGATGTCTCTTATGGCTACACCTTC.